The rows below give T cell receptor beta chains drawn from one sample of a study of blood T cell repertoires in COVID-19. Assay used: immunoSEQ multiplex PCR; TCRdb lists only in-frame clones, some missing. The sample has more than 80,000 clones, about 84% seen once. What was sequenced was peripheral blood. The origin of the receptors is a woman aged 60-70 years with acute or convalescent COVID-19. CDR3s include the opening cysteine and the closing phenylalanine or tryptophan. A D gene is named only where the DNA matches it firmly. Clone size is given for some rows only: seen once, a few or many times, or a class if the clone is expanded.

>TRBD1|TRBV11-1|once|TRBJ2-1
TGTGCCAGCAGCTTCCGGGACAGGGGATCGGAGCAGTTCTTC
CASSFRDRGSEQFF
>TRBD1|TRBV7-2|.|TRBJ1-1
TGTGCCAGCAGCTTAATCGGGACAGGCAGGGTAAACACTGAAGCTTTCTTT
CASSLIGTGRVNTEAFF
>TRBD1|TRBV5-1|.|TRBJ1-5
TGCGCCAGCAGCTTGGAGGGACAGGGCTCTAATCAGCCCCAGCATTTT
CASSLEGQGSNQPQHF
>.|TRBV7-3|.|TRBJ1-6
TGTGCCAGCAGCTTAGGGGGGAGCTCCTATAATTCACCCCTCCACTTT
CASSLGGSSYNSPLHF
>TRBD1|TRBV5-1|.|TRBJ2-5
TGCGCCAGCAGCCTAACCGGGACAGGGAGGCAAGAGACCCAGTACTTC
CASSLTGTGRQETQYF
>.|TRBV16|.|TRBJ1-1
TGTGCCAGCAGCCAATCCAGGGTCTTAGCTTTCTTT
CASSQSRVLAFF
>TRBD1|TRBV10-2|.|TRBJ1-2
TGCGCCAGCAGTGAAGGACAGGGGGCCTATGGCTACACCTTC
CASSEGQGAYGYTF
>.|TRBV5-1|.|TRBJ2-7
TGCGCCAGCAGCTTGGCCTCAGGGGCCCTCTCCTACGAGCAGTACTTC
CASSLASGALSYEQYF
>.|TRBV29-1|.|TRBJ1-2
TGCAGCGTTGCCGGGACACAGAGCTATGGCTACACCTTC
CSVAGTQSYGYTF
>TRBD2|TRBV3-1/TRBV3-2|.|TRBJ2-1
TGTGCCAGCAGCCGCTTACCCCCTAGCGGACACTCCAATGAGCAGTTCTTC
CASSRLPPSGHSNEQFF
>TRBD1|TRBV29-1|.|TRBJ1-1
TGCAGCGTGCAGGACAGGGTTGACACTGAAGCTTTCTTT
CSVQDRVDTEAFF
>.|TRBV11-2|once|TRBJ2-7
TGTGCCAGCAGCTTAGGTGGCGGGATTTACGAGCAGTACTTC
CASSLGGGIYEQYF
>TRBD1|TRBV28|.|TRBJ1-2
TGTGCCAGCACCGAAAACCGGGACAGGGGATTGGGCTACACCTTC
CASTENRDRGLGYTF
>.|TRBV5-1|.|TRBJ1-5
TGCGCCAGCAGCTCAGGGGAAAGCAATCAGCCCCAGCATTTT
CASSSGESNQPQHF
>.|TRBV5-3|.|TRBJ1-5
TGTGCCAGAAGCCCCAAGCGGTCACAGCCCCAGCATTTT
CARSPKRSQPQHF
>.|TRBV19|.|TRBJ2-2
TGTGCCAGTAGTGGCAGGGGCGGCGGGGAGCTGTTTTTT
CASSGRGGGELFF
>TRBD2|TRBV7-8|.|TRBJ2-7
TGTGCCAGCAGCTTAGCGTCAGGACTAGCCACTTTCTACGAGCAGTACTTC
CASSLASGLATFYEQYF
>TRBD1|TRBV6-1|.|TRBJ2-3
TGTGCCAGCAGTGAAGGAGTCCGGACAGGGGGAACAGATACGCAGTATTTT
CASSEGVRTGGTDTQYF
>TRBD2|TRBV5-1|.|TRBJ2-7
TGCGCCAGCAGCCAGCAGAGCGGGGATTACTACGAGCAGTACTTC
CASSQQSGDYYEQYF
>.|TRBV27|once|TRBJ1-3
TGTGCCAGCAGCTACGGCTGGGGGGACACCATATATTTT
CASSYGWGDTIYF
>.|TRBV3-1/TRBV3-2|.|TRBJ2-7
TGTGCCAGCAGCCGACAGGCCTCCTACGAGCAGTACTTC
CASSRQASYEQYF
>TRBD1|TRBV5-1|.|TRBJ2-1
TGCGCCAGCAGCGTGAACCCGGGACAGGGTAACAATGAGCAGTTCTTC
CASSVNPGQGNNEQFF
>TRBD2|TRBV6-6|few|TRBJ2-7
TGTGCCAGCAGTCGAGACATAATAGCGGGGGGGTGGGAGCAGTACTTC
CASSRDIIAGGWEQYF
>.|TRBV6-5|.|TRBJ1-5
TGTGCCAGCAGAAAACGGACAGATAGCAATCAGCCCCAGCATTTT
CASRKRTDSNQPQHF
>.|TRBV6-6|.|TRBJ1-1
TGTGCCGGGGCGACAGGGAACACTGAAGCTTTCTTT
CAGATGNTEAFF
>TRBD1|TRBV5-4|.|TRBJ2-5
TGTGCCAGCAGCTTGGTTGGGACAGAAGAGACCCAGTACTTC
CASSLVGTEETQYF
>TRBD2|TRBV20-1|.|TRBJ2-7
TGCAGTGCTAGTTCCGGGAGGGCCTACGAGCAGTACTTC
CSASSGRAYEQYF
>TRBD1|TRBV6-6|.|TRBJ1-2
TGTGCCAGCAGTCGGGACAGGGGATACTATGGCTACACCTTC
CASSRDRGYYGYTF
>.|TRBV19|few|TRBJ1-2
TGTGCCAGTAGTATGTTCGACAGTAATTATGGCTACACCTTC
CASSMFDSNYGYTF
>.|TRBV2|.|TRBJ2-7
TGTGCCAGCAGTAGCCCCAGGGGCGATAAGCAGTACTTC
CASSSPRGDKQYF
>.|TRBV11-2|few|TRBJ2-1
TGTGCCAGTCGAATTACAGGGAGCTCCTACAATGAGCAGTTCTTC
CASRITGSSYNEQFF
>.|TRBV5-5|.|TRBJ2-2
TGTGCCAGCAGCTTGGGGTCAAACAGGGTGACCGGGGAGCTGTTTTTT
CASSLGSNRVTGELFF
>TRBD2|TRBV18|.|TRBJ2-7
TGTGCCAGCTCACCACAATCCGGGGGGGCAGGGTACGAGCAGTACTTC
CASSPQSGGAGYEQYF
>TRBD1|TRBV11-2|.|TRBJ2-5
TGTGCCAGCAGCCAAGGGACAGGGCCGATGGAGACCCAGTACTTC
CASSQGTGPMETQYF
>.|TRBV6-6|once|TRBJ1-5
TGTGCCTCCCTGAGACTCAGAGATCAGCCCCAGCATTTT
CASLRLRDQPQHF
>TRBD1|TRBV2|.|TRBJ2-1
TGTGCCAGCACCCACCTGGGGACAGGGGAGCAGCCCGGTGAGCAGTTCTTC
CASTHLGTGEQPGEQFF
>.|TRBV18|.|TRBJ2-1
TGTGCCAGCTCACCGGGACTTTACAATGAGCAGTTCTTC
CASSPGLYNEQFF
>TRBD1|TRBV6-5|.|TRBJ1-6
TGTGCCAGCAGAGGGACAGACAATAATTCACCCCTCCACTTT
CASRGTDNNSPLHF
>.|TRBV1|.|TRBJ1-1
TGCACCAGCAGCCAAGCGCGGGGACCGAACACTGAAGCTTTCTTT
CTSSQARGPNTEAFF
>.|TRBV19|.|TRBJ1-1
TGTGCCAGTAGTATAGCGGGGAATCGGGCTTTCTTT
CASSIAGNRAFF
>.|TRBV28|.|TRBJ1-1
TGTGCCAGCAAAAAACTGACAGTGAACACTGAAGCTTTCTTT
CASKKLTVNTEAFF
>TRBD2|TRBV7-8|.|TRBJ2-5
TGTGCCAGCAGCTTAAGGACTAGCGGACTCGGGAAGACCCAGTACTTC
CASSLRTSGLGKTQYF
>.|TRBV30|.|TRBJ2-7
TGTGCCTGGAAACCAGGGGTAGGGTACGAGCAGTACTTC
CAWKPGVGYEQYF
>.|TRBV18|.|TRBJ2-7
TGTGCCAGCTCACCGCAACAGTTAACCTACGAGCAGTACTTC
CASSPQQLTYEQYF
>TRBD2|TRBV9|.|TRBJ2-2
TGTGCCAGCAGCCCCCGGACTAGCGGAAACACCGGGGAGCTGTTTTTT
CASSPRTSGNTGELFF
>.|TRBV20-1|.|TRBJ1-5
TGCAGTGCTAGTCGCGGGGCCCAGGGCAATCAGCCCCAGCATTTT
CSASRGAQGNQPQHF
>.|TRBV24-1|.|TRBJ1-5
TGTGCCACCAGTGATTTCGAGTCCGACAGGTTGTTGAGCAATCAGCCCCAGCATTTT
CATSDFESDRLLSNQPQHF
>.|TRBV5-5|.|TRBJ2-1
TGTGCCTCATCAGGGGTGGATGAGCAGTTCTTC
CASSGVDEQFF
>TRBD1|TRBV9|.|TRBJ1-4
TGTGCCAGCAGCTCCAGACAGGGCCTTAATGAAAAACTGTTTTTT
CASSSRQGLNEKLFF
>TRBD2|TRBV19|.|TRBJ2-1
TGTGCCAGTAGTGTCACTAGCGGGGATTTCAATGAGCAGTTCTTC
CASSVTSGDFNEQFF
>.|TRBV7-8|.|TRBJ2-6
TGTGCCAGCAGCTTAGCCTTCCCCCCCGGGGCCAACGTCCTGACTTTC
CASSLAFPPGANVLTF
>.|TRBV5-1|few|TRBJ1-2
TGCGCCAGCAGCTCCTCCCTGCCCGGGGAGGGCTACACCTTC
CASSSSLPGEGYTF
>.|TRBV6-6|.|TRBJ2-7
TGTGCCGCCCTCCCGCGGGAACAGTCGGGGGAGCAGTACTTC
CAALPREQSGEQYF
>.|TRBV3-1/TRBV3-2|.|TRBJ1-5
TGTGCCAGCAGCCAAGAGCCAGGGGAGAATCAGCCCCAGCATTTT
CASSQEPGENQPQHF
>.|TRBV12-5|once|TRBJ2-2
TGTGCTAGTGGTTTGCCAGACACCGGGGAGCTGTTTTTT
CASGLPDTGELFF